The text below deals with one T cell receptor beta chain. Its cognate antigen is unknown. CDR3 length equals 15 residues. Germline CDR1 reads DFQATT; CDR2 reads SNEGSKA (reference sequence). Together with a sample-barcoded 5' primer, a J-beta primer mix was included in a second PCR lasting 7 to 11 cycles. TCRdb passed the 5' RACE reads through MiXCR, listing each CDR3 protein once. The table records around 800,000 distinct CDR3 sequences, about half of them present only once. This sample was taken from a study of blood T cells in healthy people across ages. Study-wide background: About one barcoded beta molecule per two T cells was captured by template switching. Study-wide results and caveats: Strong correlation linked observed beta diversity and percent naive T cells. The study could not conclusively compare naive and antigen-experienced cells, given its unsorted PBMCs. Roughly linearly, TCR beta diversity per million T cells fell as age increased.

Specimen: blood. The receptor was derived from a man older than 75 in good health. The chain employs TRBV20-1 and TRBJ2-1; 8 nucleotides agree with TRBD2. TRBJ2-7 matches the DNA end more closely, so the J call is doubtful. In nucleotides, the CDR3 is TGCAGTGCAAAAGGAGCGGGAGTTTACTACAATGAGCAGTACTTC. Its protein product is CSAKGAGVYYNEQYF.